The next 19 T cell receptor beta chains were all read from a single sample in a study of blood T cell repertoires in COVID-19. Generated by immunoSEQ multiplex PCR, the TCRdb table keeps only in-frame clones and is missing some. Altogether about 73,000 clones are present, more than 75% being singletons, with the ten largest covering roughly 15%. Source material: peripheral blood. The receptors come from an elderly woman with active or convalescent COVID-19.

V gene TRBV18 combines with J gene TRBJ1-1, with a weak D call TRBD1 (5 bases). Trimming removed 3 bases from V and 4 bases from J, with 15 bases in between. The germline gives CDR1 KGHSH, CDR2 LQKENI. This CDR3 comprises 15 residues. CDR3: CASSPATGVGTEAFF. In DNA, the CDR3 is TGTGCCAGCTCACCCGCGACGGGGGTTGGCACTGAAGCTTTCTTT.

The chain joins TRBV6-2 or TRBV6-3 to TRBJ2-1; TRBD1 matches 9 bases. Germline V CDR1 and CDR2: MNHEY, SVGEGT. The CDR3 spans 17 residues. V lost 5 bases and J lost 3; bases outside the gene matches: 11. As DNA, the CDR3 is TGTGCCAGCAGTCCGGGACAGGGAATTGGAAACTACAATGAGCAGTTCTTC. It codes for CASSPGQGIGNYNEQFF.

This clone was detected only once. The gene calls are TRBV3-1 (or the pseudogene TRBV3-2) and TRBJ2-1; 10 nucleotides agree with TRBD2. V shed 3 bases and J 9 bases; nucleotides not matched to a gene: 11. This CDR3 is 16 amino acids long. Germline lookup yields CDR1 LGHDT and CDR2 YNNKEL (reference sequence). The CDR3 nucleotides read TGTGCCAGCAGCCACCGGGTAGCGGGGGGAACGGCTGAGCAGTTCTTC. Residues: CASSHRVAGGTAEQFF.

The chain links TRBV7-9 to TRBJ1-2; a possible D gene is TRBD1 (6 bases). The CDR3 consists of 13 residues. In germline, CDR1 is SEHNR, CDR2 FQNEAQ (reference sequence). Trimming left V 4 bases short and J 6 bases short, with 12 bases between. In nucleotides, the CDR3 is TGTGCCAGCAGCTACGGGACACAGCATGGCTACACCTTC. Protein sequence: CASSYGTQHGYTF.

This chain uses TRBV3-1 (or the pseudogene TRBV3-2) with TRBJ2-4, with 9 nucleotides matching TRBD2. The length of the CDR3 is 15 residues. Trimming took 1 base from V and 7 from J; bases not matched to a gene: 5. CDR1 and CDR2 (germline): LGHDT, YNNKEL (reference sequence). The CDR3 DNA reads TGTGCCAGCAGCCAAGGGCCCGGGACTAGCAACATTCAGTACTTC. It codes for CASSQGPGTSNIQYF.

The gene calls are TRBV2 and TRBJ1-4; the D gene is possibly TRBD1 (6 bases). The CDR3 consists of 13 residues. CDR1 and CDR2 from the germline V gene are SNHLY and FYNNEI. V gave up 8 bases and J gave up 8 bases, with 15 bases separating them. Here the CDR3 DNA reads TGTGCCAGCGTTGGGGGCCAGATCGAAAAACTGTTTTTT. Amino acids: CASVGGQIEKLFF.

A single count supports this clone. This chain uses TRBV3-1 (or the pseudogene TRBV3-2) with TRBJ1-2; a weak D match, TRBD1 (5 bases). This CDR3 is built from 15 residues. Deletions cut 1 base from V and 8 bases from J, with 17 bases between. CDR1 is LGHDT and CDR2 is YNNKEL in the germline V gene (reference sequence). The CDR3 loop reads CASSQGIVGTRGYTF. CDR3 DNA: TGTGCCAGCAGCCAAGGGATTGTAGGGACTAGAGGCTACACCTTC.

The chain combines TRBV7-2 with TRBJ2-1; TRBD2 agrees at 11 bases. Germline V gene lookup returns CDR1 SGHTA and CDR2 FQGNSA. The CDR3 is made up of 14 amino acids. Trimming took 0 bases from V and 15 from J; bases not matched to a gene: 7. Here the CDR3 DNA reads TGTGCCAGCAGCTTAGCGGTTAGCGGGGGGGCTTGGTTCTTC. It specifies CASSLAVSGGAWFF.

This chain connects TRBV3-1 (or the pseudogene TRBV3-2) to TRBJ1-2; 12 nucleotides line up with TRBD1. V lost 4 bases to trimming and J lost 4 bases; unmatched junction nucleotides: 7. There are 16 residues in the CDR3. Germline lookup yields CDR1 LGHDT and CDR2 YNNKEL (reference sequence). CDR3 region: CASSPGQGARGYGYTF. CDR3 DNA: TGTGCCAGCAGCCCGGGACAGGGGGCGCGAGGCTATGGCTACACCTTC.

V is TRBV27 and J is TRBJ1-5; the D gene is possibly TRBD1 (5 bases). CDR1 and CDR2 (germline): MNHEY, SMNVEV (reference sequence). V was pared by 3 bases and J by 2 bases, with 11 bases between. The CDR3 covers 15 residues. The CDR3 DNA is TGTGCCAGCAGTTTGGAGAGCAGGGGCAATCAGCCCCAGCATTTT. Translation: CASSLESRGNQPQHF.

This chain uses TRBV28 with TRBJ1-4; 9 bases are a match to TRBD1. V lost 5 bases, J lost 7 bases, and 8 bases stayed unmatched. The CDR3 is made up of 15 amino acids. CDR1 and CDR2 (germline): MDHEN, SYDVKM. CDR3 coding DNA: TGTGCCAGCAGTCCCTCCGGGACAGGGATTGAAAAACTGTTTTTT. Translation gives CASSPSGTGIEKLFF.

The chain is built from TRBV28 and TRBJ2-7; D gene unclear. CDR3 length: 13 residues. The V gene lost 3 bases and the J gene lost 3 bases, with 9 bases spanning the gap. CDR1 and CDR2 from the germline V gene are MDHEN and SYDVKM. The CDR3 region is CASSFSRNYEQYF. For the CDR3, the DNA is TGTGCCAGCAGTTTTAGCCGAAACTACGAGCAGTACTTC.

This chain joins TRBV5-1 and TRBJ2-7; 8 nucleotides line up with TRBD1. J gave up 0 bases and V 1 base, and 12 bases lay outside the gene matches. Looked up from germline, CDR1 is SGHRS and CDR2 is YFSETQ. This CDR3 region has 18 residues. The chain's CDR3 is CASSLLALGQVSSYEQYF. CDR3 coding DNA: TGCGCCAGCAGCTTGTTAGCCCTGGGACAGGTGAGCTCCTACGAGCAGTACTTC.

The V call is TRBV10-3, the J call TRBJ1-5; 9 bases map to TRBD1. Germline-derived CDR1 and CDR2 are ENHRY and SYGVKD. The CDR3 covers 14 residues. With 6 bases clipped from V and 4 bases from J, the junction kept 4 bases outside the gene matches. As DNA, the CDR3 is TGTGCCATCAGCCGGGACAGGGCTAATCAGCCCCAGCATTTT. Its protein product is CAISRDRANQPQHF.

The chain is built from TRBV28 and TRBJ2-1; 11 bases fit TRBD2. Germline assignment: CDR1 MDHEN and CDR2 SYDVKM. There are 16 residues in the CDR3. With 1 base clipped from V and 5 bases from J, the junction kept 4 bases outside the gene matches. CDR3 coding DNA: TGTGCCAGCAGTTTATATAGCGGGGGGGCACACAATGAGCAGTTCTTC. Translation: CASSLYSGGAHNEQFF. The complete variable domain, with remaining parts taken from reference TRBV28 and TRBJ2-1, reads DVKVTQSSRYLVKRTGEKVFLECVQDMDHENMFWYRQDPGLGLRLIYFSYDVKMKEKGDIPEGYSVSREKKERFSLILESASTNQTSMYLCASSLYSGGAHNEQFFGPGTRLTVL.

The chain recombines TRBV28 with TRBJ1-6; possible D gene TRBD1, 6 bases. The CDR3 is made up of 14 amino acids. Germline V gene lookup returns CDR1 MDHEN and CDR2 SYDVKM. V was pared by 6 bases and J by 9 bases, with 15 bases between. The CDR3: CASRGTGMGSPLHF. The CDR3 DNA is TGTGCCAGCAGGGGCACAGGGATGGGTTCACCCCTCCACTTT.

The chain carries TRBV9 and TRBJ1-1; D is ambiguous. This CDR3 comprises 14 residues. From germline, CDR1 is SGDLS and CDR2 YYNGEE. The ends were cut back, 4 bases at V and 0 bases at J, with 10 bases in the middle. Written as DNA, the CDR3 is TGTGCCAGCAGCCCCCGCCCGGTGAACACTGAAGCTTTCTTT. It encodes CASSPRPVNTEAFF.

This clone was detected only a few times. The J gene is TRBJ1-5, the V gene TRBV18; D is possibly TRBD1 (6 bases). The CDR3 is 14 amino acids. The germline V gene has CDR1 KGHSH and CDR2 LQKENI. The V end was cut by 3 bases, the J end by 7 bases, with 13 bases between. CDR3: CASSPTGLSQPQHF. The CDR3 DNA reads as TGTGCCAGCTCACCCACAGGGTTGAGCCAGCCCCAGCATTTT.

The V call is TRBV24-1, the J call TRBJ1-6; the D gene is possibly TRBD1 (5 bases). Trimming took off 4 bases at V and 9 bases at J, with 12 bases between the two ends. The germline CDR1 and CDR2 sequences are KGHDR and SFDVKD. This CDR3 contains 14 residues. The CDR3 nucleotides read TGTGCCACCAGTGAGGGGCGGAATCTTTCACCCCTCCACTTT. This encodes CATSEGRNLSPLHF.